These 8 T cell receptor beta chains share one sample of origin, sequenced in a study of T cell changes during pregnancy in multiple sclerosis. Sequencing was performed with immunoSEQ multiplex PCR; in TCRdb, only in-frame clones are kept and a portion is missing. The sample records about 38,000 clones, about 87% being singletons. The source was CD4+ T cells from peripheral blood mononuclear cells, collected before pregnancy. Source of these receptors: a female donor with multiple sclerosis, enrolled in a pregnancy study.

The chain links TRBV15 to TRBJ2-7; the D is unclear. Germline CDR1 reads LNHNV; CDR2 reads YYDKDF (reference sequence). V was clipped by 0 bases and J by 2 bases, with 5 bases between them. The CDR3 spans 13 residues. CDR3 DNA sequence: TGTGCCACCAGCAGAGACGCGACCTACGAGCAGTACTTC. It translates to CATSRDATYEQYF.

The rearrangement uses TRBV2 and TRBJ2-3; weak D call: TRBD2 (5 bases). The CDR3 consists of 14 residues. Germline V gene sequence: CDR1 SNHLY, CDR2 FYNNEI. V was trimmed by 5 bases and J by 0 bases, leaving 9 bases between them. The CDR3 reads CASSPGSSTDTQYF. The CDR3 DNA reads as TGTGCCAGCAGTCCGGGGAGTAGCACAGATACGCAGTATTTT.

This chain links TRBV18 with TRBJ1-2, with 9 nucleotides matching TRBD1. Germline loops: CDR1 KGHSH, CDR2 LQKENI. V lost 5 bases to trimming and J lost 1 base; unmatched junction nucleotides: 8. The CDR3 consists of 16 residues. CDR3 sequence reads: CASSSGQGSFNYGYTF. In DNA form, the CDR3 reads TGTGCCAGCTCATCCGGACAGGGGAGTTTTAACTATGGCTACACCTTC.

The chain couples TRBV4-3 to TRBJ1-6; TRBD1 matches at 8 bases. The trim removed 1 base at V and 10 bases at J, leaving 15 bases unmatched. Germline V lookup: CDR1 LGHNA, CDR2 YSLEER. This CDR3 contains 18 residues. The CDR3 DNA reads TGCGCCAGCAGCCAAGGATTATCCCACCAGGGGGCTGGATCACCCCTCCACTTT. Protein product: CASSQGLSHQGAGSPLHF.

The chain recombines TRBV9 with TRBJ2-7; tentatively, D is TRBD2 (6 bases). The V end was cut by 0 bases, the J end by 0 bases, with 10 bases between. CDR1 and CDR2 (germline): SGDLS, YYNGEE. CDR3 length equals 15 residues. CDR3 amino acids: CASSVGLGGSYEQYF. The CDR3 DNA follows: TGTGCCAGCAGCGTAGGCCTCGGGGGCTCCTACGAGCAGTACTTC.

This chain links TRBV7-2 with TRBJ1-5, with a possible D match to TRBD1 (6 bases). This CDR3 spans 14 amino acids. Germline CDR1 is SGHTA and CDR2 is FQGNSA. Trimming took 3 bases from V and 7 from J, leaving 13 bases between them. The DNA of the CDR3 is TGTGCCAGCAGCTTCGCGGCAGGGGCACAGCCCCAGCATTTT. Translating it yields CASSFAAGAQPQHF.

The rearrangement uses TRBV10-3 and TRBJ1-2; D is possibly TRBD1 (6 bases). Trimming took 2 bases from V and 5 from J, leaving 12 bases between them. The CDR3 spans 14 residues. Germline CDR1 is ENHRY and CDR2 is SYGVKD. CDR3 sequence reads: CAISETLQGYGYTF. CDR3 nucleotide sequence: TGTGCCATCAGTGAGACGTTACAGGGATATGGCTACACCTTC.

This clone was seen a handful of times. The CDR3 bases are TGCGCCAGCAGCCAAGATCCCCCGGCCAGGGGTAACACTGAAGCTTTCTTT. Translation: CASSQDPPARGNTEAFF. The chain joins TRBV4-1 to TRBJ1-1; D is possibly TRBD1 (6 bases). The CDR3 runs to 17 residues. Germline CDR1 reads MGHRA; CDR2 reads YSYEKL. The V gene lost 0 bases and the J gene lost 2 bases, with 16 bases spanning the gap.